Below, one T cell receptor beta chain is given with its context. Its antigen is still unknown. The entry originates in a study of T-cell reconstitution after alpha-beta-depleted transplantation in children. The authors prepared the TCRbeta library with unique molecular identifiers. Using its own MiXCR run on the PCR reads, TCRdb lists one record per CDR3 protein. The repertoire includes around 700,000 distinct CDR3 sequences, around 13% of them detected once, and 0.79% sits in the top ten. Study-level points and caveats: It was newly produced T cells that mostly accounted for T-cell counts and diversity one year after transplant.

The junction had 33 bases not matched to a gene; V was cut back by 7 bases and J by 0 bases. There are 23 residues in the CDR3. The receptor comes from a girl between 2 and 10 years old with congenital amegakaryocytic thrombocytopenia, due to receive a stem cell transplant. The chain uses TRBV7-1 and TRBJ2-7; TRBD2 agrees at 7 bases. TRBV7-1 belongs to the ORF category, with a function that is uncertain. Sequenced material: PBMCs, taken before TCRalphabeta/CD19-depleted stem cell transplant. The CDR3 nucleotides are TGTGCCAGCACCGCCCCTCGTGGAGGGGCAGTAATATCCGCTAGCGGCGACTCCTACGAGCAGTACTTC. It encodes CASTAPRGGAVISASGDSYEQYF.